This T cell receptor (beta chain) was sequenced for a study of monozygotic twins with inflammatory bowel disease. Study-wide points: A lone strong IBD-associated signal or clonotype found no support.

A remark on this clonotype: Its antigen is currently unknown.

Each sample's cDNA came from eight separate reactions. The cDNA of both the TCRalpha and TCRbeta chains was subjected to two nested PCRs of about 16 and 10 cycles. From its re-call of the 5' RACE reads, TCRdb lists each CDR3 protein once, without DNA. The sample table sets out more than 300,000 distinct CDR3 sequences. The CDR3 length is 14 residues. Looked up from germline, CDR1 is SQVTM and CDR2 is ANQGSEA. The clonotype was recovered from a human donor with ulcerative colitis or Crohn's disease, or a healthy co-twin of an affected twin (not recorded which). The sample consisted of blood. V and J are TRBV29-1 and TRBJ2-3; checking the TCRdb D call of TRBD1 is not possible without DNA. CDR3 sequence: CSVGPGQGTDTQYF.